The following is a T cell receptor beta chain sequence with its context. No antigen is known for it. The sample is drawn from a study of beta chain features in type 1 diabetes. At the level of the study: The patient and healthy donor groups were comparable for age, gender and cell yields. Study findings and constraints: The similarity of naive, central memory and Treg TCRB repertoires appeared greater among patients than among healthy donors. Shortening that was moderate but significant affected the TCRB CDR3s of Type 1 diabetes patients in all four CD4+ subsets. Any HLA effect on TCRB rearrangement was left unresolved by small sub-analyses.

CD45RO/CCR7/CD25/CD127/CD95/CD27 sorting isolated CD4+ naive, central memory, regulatory and stem cell-like memory cells. Sequencing targeted expressed TCRB transcripts, as all isolated RNA had been reverse transcribed. Repertoires were generated with immunoSEQ multiplex PCR, while TCRdb's copy carries only in-frame clones and drops some. The data show 150,000 to 200,000 clones, roughly 63% seen once. The sample comprised naive CD4+ T cells from blood. The receptor comes from a young man with type 1 diabetes.

CDR3 protein: CATSRAGGITYNEQFF. For the CDR3, the DNA is TGTGCCACCAGCAGAGCCGGGGGGATTACCTACAATGAGCAGTTCTTC. This chain uses TRBV15 with TRBJ2-1; 7 positions agree with TRBD2. The junction had 5 bases not matched to a gene; V was cut back by 1 base and J by 2 bases. The CDR3 loop spans 16 amino acids. Looked up from germline, CDR1 is LNHNV and CDR2 is YYDKDF (reference sequence).